Listed here is a single T cell receptor (beta chain). Assay: immunoSEQ multiplex PCR; the TCRdb copy retains only in-frame clones and omits some. The sample yields just under 450 clones, approximately 87% seen once. This record belongs to a study of chemoradiotherapy in HPV16-positive cancers. On the study more broadly: A couple of HPV16-positive patients' cells yielded candidate HPV-specific clones and common motifs.

Samples were taken several times over chemoradiotherapy. The source material was tumor tissue, sampled from a patient who underwent chemoradiotherapy. The TCR was taken from a human donor with HPV-associated anogenital cancer.

CDR3 region: CASSLGSGTAFYEQYF. The CDR3 DNA is TGTGCCAGCAGCTTAGGCTCCGGGACAGCTTTCTACGAGCAGTACTTC. The V gene is TRBV7-2, the J gene TRBJ2-5, with TRBD1 matching over 7 bases. TRBJ2-7 explains the end of the DNA better; the J call may be wrong. Germline-derived CDR1 and CDR2 are SGHTA and FQGNSA. CDR3 length equals 16 residues.